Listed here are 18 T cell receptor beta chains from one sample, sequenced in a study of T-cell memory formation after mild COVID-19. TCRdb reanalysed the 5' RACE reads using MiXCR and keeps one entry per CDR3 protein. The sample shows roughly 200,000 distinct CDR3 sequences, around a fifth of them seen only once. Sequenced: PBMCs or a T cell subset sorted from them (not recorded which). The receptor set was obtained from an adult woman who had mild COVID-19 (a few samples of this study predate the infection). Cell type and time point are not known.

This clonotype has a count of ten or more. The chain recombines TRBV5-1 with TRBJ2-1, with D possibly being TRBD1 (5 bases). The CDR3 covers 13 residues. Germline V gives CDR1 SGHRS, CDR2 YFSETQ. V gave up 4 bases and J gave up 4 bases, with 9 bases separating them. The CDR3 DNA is TGCGCCAGCAGCCGCGACAGATACAATGAGCAGTTCTTC. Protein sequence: CASSRDRYNEQFF.

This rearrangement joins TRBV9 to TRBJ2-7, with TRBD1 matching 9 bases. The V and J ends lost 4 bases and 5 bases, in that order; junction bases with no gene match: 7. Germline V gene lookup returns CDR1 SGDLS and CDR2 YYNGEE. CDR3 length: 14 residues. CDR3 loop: CASSTGQGFHEQYF. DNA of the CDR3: TGTGCCAGCAGCACCGGACAGGGGTTCCACGAGCAGTACTTC.

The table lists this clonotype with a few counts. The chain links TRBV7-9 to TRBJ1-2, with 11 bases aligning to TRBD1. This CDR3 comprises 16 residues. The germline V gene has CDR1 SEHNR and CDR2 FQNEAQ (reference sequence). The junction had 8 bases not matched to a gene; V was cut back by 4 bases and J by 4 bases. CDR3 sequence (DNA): TGTGCCAGCAGCTCCCTTGGACAGGGGGCGGGCTATGGCTACACCTTC. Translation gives CASSSLGQGAGYGYTF.

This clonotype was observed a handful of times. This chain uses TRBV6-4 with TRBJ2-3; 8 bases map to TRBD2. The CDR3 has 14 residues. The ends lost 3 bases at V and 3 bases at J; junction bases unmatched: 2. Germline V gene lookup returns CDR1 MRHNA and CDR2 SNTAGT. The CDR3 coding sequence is TGTGCCAGCAGTGAAACGGGAGGGACAGATACGCAGTATTTT. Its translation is CASSETGGTDTQYF.

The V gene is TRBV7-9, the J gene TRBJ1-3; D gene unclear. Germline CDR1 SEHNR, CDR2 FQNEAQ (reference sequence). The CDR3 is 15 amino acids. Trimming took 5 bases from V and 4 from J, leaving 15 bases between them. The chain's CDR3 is CASSIKDLDGNTIYF. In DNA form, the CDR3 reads TGTGCCAGCAGCATTAAGGACTTGGACGGAAACACCATATATTTT.

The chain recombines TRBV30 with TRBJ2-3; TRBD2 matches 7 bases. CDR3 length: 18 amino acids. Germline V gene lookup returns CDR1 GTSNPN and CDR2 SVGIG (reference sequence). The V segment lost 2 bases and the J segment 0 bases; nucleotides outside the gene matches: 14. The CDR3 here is CAWSPDNLLSGSTDTQYF. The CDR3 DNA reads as TGTGCCTGGAGTCCGGACAACCTCCTTAGCGGGAGCACAGATACGCAGTATTTT. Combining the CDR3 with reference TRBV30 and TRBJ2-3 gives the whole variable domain SQTIHQWPATLVQPVGSPLSLECTVEGTSNPNLYWYRQAAGRGLQLLFYSVGIGQISSEVPQNLSASRPQDRQFILSSKKLLLSDSGFYLCAWSPDNLLSGSTDTQYFGPGTRLTVL.

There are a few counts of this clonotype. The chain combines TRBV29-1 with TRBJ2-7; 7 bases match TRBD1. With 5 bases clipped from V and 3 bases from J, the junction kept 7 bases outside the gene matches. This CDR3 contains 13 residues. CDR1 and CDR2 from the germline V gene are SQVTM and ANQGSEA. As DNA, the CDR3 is TGCAGCGTTTTAGTGGGACAGAGCTACGAGCAGTACTTC. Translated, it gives CSVLVGQSYEQYF.

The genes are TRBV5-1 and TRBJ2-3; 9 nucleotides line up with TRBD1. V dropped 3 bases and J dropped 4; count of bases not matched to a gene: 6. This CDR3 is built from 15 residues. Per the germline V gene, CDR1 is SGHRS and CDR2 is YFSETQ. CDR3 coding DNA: TGCGCCAGCAGCTGGGGGACAGGGATGGCAGATACGCAGTATTTT. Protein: CASSWGTGMADTQYF.

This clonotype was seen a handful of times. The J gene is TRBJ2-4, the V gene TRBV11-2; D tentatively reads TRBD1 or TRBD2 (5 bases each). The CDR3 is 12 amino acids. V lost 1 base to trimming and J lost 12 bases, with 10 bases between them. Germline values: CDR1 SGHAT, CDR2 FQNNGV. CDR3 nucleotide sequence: TGTGCCAGCAGCTTAGGAGGGGAATATCAGTACTTC. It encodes CASSLGGEYQYF.

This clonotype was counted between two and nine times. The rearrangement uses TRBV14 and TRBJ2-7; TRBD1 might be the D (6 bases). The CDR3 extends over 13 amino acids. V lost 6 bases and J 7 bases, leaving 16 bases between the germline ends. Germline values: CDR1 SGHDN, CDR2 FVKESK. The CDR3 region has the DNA TGTGCCAGCAGGCCAGGGGCGGCAGGAGAGCAGTACTTC. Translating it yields CASRPGAAGEQYF.

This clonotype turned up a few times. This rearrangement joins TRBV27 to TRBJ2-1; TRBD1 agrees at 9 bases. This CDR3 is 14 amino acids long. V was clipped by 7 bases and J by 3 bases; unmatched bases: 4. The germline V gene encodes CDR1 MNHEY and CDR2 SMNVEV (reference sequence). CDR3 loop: CASKVTGGYNEQFF. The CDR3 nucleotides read TGTGCCAGCAAGGTGACAGGGGGCTACAATGAGCAGTTCTTC.

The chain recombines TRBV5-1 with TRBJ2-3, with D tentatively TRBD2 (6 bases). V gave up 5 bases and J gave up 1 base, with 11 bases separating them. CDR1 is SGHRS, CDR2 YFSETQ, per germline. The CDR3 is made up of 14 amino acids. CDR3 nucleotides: TGCGCCAGCAGACCGGGGGAAGGCACAGATACGCAGTATTTT. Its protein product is CASRPGEGTDTQYF.

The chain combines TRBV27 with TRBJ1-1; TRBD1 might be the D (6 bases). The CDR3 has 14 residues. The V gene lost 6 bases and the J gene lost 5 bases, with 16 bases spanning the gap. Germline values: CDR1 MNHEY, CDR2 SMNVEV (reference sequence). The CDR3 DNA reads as TGTGCCAGCAGGCCCGGGGGGGGGGCAACTGAAGCTTTCTTT. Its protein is CASRPGGGATEAFF.

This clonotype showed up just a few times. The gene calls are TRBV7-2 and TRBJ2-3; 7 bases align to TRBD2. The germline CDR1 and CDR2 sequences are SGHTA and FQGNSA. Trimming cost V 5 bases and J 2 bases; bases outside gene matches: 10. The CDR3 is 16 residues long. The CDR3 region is CASSDQWGGNTDTQYF. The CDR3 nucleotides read TGTGCCAGCAGCGACCAGTGGGGGGGAAACACAGATACGCAGTATTTT.

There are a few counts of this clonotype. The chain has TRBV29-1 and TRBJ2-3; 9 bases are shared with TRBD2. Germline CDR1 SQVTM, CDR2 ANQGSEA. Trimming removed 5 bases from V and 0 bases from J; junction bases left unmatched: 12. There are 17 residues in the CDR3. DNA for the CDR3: TGCAGCGTTCCTCATTCGACTAGCGGAGCCAGCACAGATACGCAGTATTTT. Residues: CSVPHSTSGASTDTQYF.

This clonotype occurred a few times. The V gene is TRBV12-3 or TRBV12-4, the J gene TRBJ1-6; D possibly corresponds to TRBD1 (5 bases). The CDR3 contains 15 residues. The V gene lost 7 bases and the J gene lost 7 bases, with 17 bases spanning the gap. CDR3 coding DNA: TGTGCCAGCAAAGGGACTGATGGGTTCAATTCACCCCTCCACTTT. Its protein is CASKGTDGFNSPLHF.

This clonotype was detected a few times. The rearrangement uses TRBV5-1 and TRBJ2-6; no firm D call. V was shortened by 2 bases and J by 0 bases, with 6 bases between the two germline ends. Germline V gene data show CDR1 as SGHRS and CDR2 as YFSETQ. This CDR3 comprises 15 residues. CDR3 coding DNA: TGCGCCAGCAGCTTCGACAACTCTGGGGCCAACGTCCTGACTTTC. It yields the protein CASSFDNSGANVLTF.

In nucleotides, the CDR3 is TGTGCCAGCAGTTTATACCGTACCTACGAGCAGTACTTC. Translating gives CASSLYRTYEQYF. The chain uses TRBV27 and TRBJ2-7; D unclear. Per germline, CDR1 MNHEY and CDR2 SMNVEV (reference sequence). Trimming cost V 1 base and J 2 bases, with 6 bases left between them. This CDR3 is 13 amino acids long.